This is a list of T cell receptor beta chains from one sample in a study of blood T cell repertoires in COVID-19. Produced via immunoSEQ multiplex PCR; TCRdb's table is partial and in-frame only. The sample holds about 180,000 clones; 80% to 90% are singletons and the top ten take over 7%. Input material: peripheral blood. The receptors here all came from a man aged 50 or older with active or convalescent COVID-19. CDR3s include the opening cysteine and the closing phenylalanine or tryptophan.

v_call	j_call	cdr3_aa
TRBV29-1	TRBJ2-1	CSGDREHREQFF
TRBV7-9	TRBJ1-5	CASSLGQQPQHF
TRBV13	TRBJ1-1	CASSSTGGSNTEAFF
TRBV19	TRBJ1-2	CASTQTGYYGYTF
TRBV3-1/TRBV3-2	TRBJ1-5	CASSQDPGYSNQPQHF
TRBV7-3	TRBJ1-2	CASSLGQGGYGYTF
TRBV9	TRBJ1-1	CASSDMNTEAFF
TRBV3-1/TRBV3-2	TRBJ1-2	CASSPGTIYGYTF
TRBV6-5	TRBJ2-1	CASNTGLAGIGEQFF
TRBV28	TRBJ1-2	CASSLPGQTLLSVGYTF
TRBV30	TRBJ1-6	CAWNRMDRGDGSPLHF
TRBV4-1	TRBJ1-2	CASSQTGTEILYGYTF
TRBV5-6	TRBJ2-3	CASSLMAGQGSTDTQYF